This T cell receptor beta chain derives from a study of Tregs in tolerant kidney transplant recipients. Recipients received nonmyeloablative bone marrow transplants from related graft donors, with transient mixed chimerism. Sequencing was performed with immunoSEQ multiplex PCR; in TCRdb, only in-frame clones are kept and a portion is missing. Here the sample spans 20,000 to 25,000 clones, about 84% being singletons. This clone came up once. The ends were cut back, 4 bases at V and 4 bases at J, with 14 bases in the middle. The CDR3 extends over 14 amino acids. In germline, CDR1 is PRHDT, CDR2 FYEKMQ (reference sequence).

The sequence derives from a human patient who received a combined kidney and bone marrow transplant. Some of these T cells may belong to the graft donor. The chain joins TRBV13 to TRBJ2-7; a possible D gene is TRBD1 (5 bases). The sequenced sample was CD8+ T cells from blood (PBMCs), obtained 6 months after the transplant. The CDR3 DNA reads TGTGCCAGCAGCTCGAGAGCCCAGGGTTACGAGCAGTACTTC. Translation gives CASSSRAQGYEQYF. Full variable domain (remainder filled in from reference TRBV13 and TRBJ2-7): AAGVIQSPRHLIKEKRETATLKCYPIPRHDTVYWYQQGPGQDPQFLISFYEKMQSDKGSIPDRFSAQQFSDYHSELNMSSLELGDSALYFCASSSRAQGYEQYFGPGTRLTVT.